A selection of T cell receptor beta chains follows, all from one sample in a study of metastatic and nonmetastatic thyroid tumors. TCRdb re-analyzed the PCR reads using MiXCR. The repertoire holds about 92,000 clones, with about 15% as singletons. Sequencing was done on a sample of blood. The receptor set was obtained from a female donor with papillary thyroid cancer or a benign thyroid nodule (not recorded which). Some clones in this sample may be carry-over from other donors' samples. CDR3s include the opening cysteine and the closing phenylalanine or tryptophan. The D gene is left open where the match is weak. Some rows mark clone size as missing; the rest say once, few, many or name a class of expanded clone.

j_call: TRBJ1-4
d_call: TRBD1
clone_size: many
v_call: TRBV19
cdr3_nt: TGTGCCAGTAGTCTACAACCAAACCGGGACAGAAATGAAAAACTGTTTTTT
cdr3_aa: CASSLQPNRDRNEKLFF

j_call: TRBJ2-5
d_call: TRBD2
clone_size: many
v_call: TRBV12-3/TRBV12-4
cdr3_nt: TGTGCCAGCAGGTCGGGAGGGGGCCAAGAGACCCAGTACTTC
cdr3_aa: CASRSGGGQETQYF

j_call: TRBJ2-2
d_call: .
clone_size: .
v_call: TRBV10-3
cdr3_nt: TGTGCCATCAAATCCGAGGTCGTGGATCTGTTTTTT
cdr3_aa: CAIKSEVVDLFF

j_call: TRBJ2-6
d_call: .
clone_size: .
v_call: TRBV5-1
cdr3_nt: TGCGCCAGCAGCCCCCCCAACTCTGGGGCCAGCGTCCTGACTTTC
cdr3_aa: CASSPPNSGASVLTF

j_call: TRBJ2-3
d_call: .
clone_size: many
v_call: TRBV4-2
cdr3_nt: TGTGCCAGCAGCCAAAACTACCCTAGCACAGATACGCAGTATTTT
cdr3_aa: CASSQNYPSTDTQYF

j_call: TRBJ2-7
d_call: .
clone_size: many
v_call: TRBV14
cdr3_nt: TGTGCCAGCAGCCACACCAACTGGGTGAATACAAGGATAATTCCTTTCGAGCAGTACTTC
cdr3_aa: CASSHTNWVNTRIIPFEQYF

j_call: TRBJ2-3
d_call: .
clone_size: .
v_call: TRBV5-5
cdr3_nt: TGTGCCAGCAGCTTGGCCGGGAGTAGCACAGATACGCAGTATTTT
cdr3_aa: CASSLAGSSTDTQYF

j_call: TRBJ2-5
d_call: .
clone_size: many
v_call: TRBV7-2
cdr3_nt: TGTGCCAGCAGCTCCCCGCCCTCGGGGGAGACCCAGTACTTC
cdr3_aa: CASSSPPSGETQYF

j_call: TRBJ2-3
d_call: TRBD2
clone_size: many
v_call: TRBV4-1
cdr3_nt: TGCGCCAGCAGCCAAGCGTCACTAGCGGGGGGAGATACGCAGTATTTT
cdr3_aa: CASSQASLAGGDTQYF

j_call: TRBJ2-5
d_call: TRBD1
clone_size: few
v_call: TRBV4-2
cdr3_nt: TGTGCCAGCAGCCAGAATCCAGGGGGCTTAGAGACCCAGTACTTC
cdr3_aa: CASSQNPGGLETQYF

j_call: TRBJ1-5
d_call: TRBD1
clone_size: .
v_call: TRBV28
cdr3_nt: TGTGCCAGCAGTTTAATGTTGGGGACAGGGGGTAGCAATGAGCCCCAGCATTTT
cdr3_aa: CASSLMLGTGGSNEPQHF

j_call: TRBJ2-3
d_call: .
clone_size: many
v_call: TRBV12-3/TRBV12-4
cdr3_nt: TGTGCCAGCAGTTTAACGAGAGCAGATACGCAGTATTTT
cdr3_aa: CASSLTRADTQYF

j_call: TRBJ1-1
d_call: .
clone_size: many
v_call: TRBV5-1
cdr3_nt: TGCGCCAGCTCTCCACGTGGGGGGGGCACTGAAGCTTTCTTT
cdr3_aa: CASSPRGGGTEAFF

j_call: TRBJ2-7
d_call: TRBD1
clone_size: many
v_call: TRBV28
cdr3_nt: TGTGCCAGCAGTTTATGGACAGGGAGCTCCTACGAGCAGTACTTC
cdr3_aa: CASSLWTGSSYEQYF

j_call: TRBJ1-6
d_call: .
clone_size: many
v_call: TRBV6-2/TRBV6-3
cdr3_nt: TGTGCCAGCAGCTACGACTCGCCGGGTTCACCCCTCCACTTT
cdr3_aa: CASSYDSPGSPLHF

j_call: TRBJ1-5
d_call: .
clone_size: many
v_call: TRBV12-3/TRBV12-4
cdr3_nt: TGTGCCAGCAGTTTAGAACTCAATCAGCCCCAGCATTTT
cdr3_aa: CASSLELNQPQHF

j_call: TRBJ2-1
d_call: .
clone_size: many
v_call: TRBV14
cdr3_nt: TGTGCCAGCAGCCACTATGGCGAGGCATACAATGAGCAGTTCTTC
cdr3_aa: CASSHYGEAYNEQFF

j_call: TRBJ1-3
d_call: .
clone_size: many
v_call: TRBV10-1
cdr3_nt: TGCGCCAGCAGTGGACCGGGGGCCAGTGGAAACACCATATATTTT
cdr3_aa: CASSGPGASGNTIYF

j_call: TRBJ1-1
d_call: TRBD1
clone_size: many
v_call: TRBV29-1
cdr3_nt: TGCAGCGCCGGGACAGCCCTCACTGAAGCTTTCTTT
cdr3_aa: CSAGTALTEAFF

j_call: TRBJ2-3
d_call: TRBD1
clone_size: many
v_call: TRBV20-1
cdr3_nt: TGCAGTGCTAGAGTTGCCTTCGACAGGGAGATATCTAGCACAGATACGCAGTATTTT
cdr3_aa: CSARVAFDREISSTDTQYF

j_call: TRBJ1-6
d_call: TRBD1
clone_size: .
v_call: TRBV5-1
cdr3_nt: TGCGCCAGCAACTTCTGGGGACAGGGGGCTTCCTATAATTCACCCCTCCACTTT
cdr3_aa: CASNFWGQGASYNSPLHF

j_call: TRBJ2-2
d_call: .
clone_size: many
v_call: TRBV19
cdr3_nt: TGTGCCAGTAGTATTCAACCCGACAGTCACGGGGAGCTGGTTTTT
cdr3_aa: CASSIQPDSHGELVF

j_call: TRBJ2-7
d_call: TRBD1
clone_size: .
v_call: TRBV20-1
cdr3_nt: TGCAGTGCTCGGACAGGGATGGCGAGTTCCTACGAGCAGTACTTC
cdr3_aa: CSARTGMASSYEQYF

j_call: TRBJ2-3
d_call: .
clone_size: few
v_call: TRBV4-3
cdr3_nt: TGCGCCAGCAGCCAGGAACGAAGCACAGATACGCAGTATTTT
cdr3_aa: CASSQERSTDTQYF

j_call: TRBJ1-2
d_call: .
clone_size: many
v_call: TRBV20-1
cdr3_nt: TGCAGTGCTAGACCTATCGGGCAGGTGGAGGAGGGCTACACCTTC
cdr3_aa: CSARPIGQVEEGYTF

j_call: TRBJ1-4
d_call: .
clone_size: many
v_call: TRBV6-6
cdr3_nt: TGTGCCAGCAGTTATATGCGGGGGACTAATGAAAAACTGTTTTTT
cdr3_aa: CASSYMRGTNEKLFF

j_call: TRBJ2-2
d_call: .
clone_size: .
v_call: TRBV30
cdr3_nt: TGTTCCTGGAGGGGGACCCCGAACACCGGGGATCTGTTTTTT
cdr3_aa: CSWRGTPNTGDLFF

j_call: TRBJ2-5
d_call: .
clone_size: many
v_call: TRBV7-7
cdr3_nt: TGTGCTAGCAGCTTAAGACAGCAAGAGACCCAGTACTTC
cdr3_aa: CASSLRQQETQYF

j_call: TRBJ2-7
d_call: .
clone_size: many
v_call: TRBV7-2
cdr3_nt: TGTGCCAGCGGGGGTTCCTACGAGCAGTACTTC
cdr3_aa: CASGGSYEQYF

j_call: TRBJ2-3
d_call: .
clone_size: many
v_call: TRBV28
cdr3_nt: TGTGCCAGCAGCCGCCGGTTAGGGGCGGGGTTCACAGATACGCAGTATTTT
cdr3_aa: CASSRRLGAGFTDTQYF

j_call: TRBJ2-7
d_call: .
clone_size: many
v_call: TRBV3-1
cdr3_nt: TGTGCCAGCAGCCAAGGAGGGTACGAGCAGTACTTC
cdr3_aa: CASSQGGYEQYF

j_call: TRBJ1-2
d_call: .
clone_size: many
v_call: TRBV19
cdr3_nt: TGTGCCAGTAGTATAGAGGGCAACTATGGCTACACCTTC
cdr3_aa: CASSIEGNYGYTF

j_call: TRBJ2-3
d_call: .
clone_size: many
v_call: TRBV9
cdr3_nt: TGTGCCAGCAGCGTCGGGGATTCCACAGATACGCAGTATTTT
cdr3_aa: CASSVGDSTDTQYF

j_call: TRBJ2-7
d_call: .
clone_size: many
v_call: TRBV19
cdr3_nt: TGTGCCAGTACCTCCACGGGGAGCTCCTACGAGCAGTACTTC
cdr3_aa: CASTSTGSSYEQYF

j_call: TRBJ2-7
d_call: .
clone_size: few
v_call: TRBV6-1
cdr3_nt: TGTGCAGGTGGGCGGCGGAGGTCCTACGAGCAGTACTTC
cdr3_aa: CAGGRRRSYEQYF

j_call: TRBJ2-2
d_call: TRBD2
clone_size: .
v_call: TRBV19
cdr3_nt: TGTGCCAGTAGTAGGACCGGGACTAGCGGCTTATGCGCCGGGGAGCTGTTTTTT
cdr3_aa: CASSRTGTSGLCAGELFF

j_call: TRBJ2-7
d_call: .
clone_size: many
v_call: TRBV20-1
cdr3_nt: TGCAGTGCTAGGGCAACAGGGCCCTACGAGCAGTACTTC
cdr3_aa: CSARATGPYEQYF

j_call: TRBJ1-1
d_call: .
clone_size: many
v_call: TRBV11-2
cdr3_nt: TGTGCCAGCAGCTTAGATGTGCGGACAGAAGCTTTCTTT
cdr3_aa: CASSLDVRTEAFF

j_call: TRBJ1-2
d_call: .
clone_size: many
v_call: TRBV28
cdr3_nt: TGTGCCAGCCACAGTCCTAACTATGGCTACACCTTC
cdr3_aa: CASHSPNYGYTF

j_call: TRBJ2-1
d_call: .
clone_size: many
v_call: TRBV7-9
cdr3_nt: TGTGCCAGCAGCTTACTTCTGATAAATGAGCAGTTCTTC
cdr3_aa: CASSLLLINEQFF

j_call: TRBJ2-3
d_call: TRBD2
clone_size: many
v_call: TRBV19
cdr3_nt: TGTGCCAGTAGATGGGGGGCTAGCGGGGGCACAGATACGCAGTATTTT
cdr3_aa: CASRWGASGGTDTQYF

j_call: TRBJ2-5
d_call: .
clone_size: .
v_call: TRBV10-3
cdr3_nt: TGTGCTATCAGTGAAAAAAGAGGGTGGGAGACCAAGTACTTC
cdr3_aa: CAISEKRGWETKYF